These 29 T cell receptor beta chains originate from one sample sequenced in a study of blood T cell repertoires in COVID-19. The method was immunoSEQ multiplex PCR; TCRdb's version includes in-frame clones alone and lacks a portion of them. The sample consists of about 270,000 clones, roughly 85% of them appearing once. The sequencing input was peripheral blood. The receptors here all came from a woman in her forties or fifties who had recovered from COVID-19.

This clone was counted a few times. This rearrangement joins TRBV5-8 to TRBJ2-7; 9 bases are shared with TRBD1. V dropped 4 bases and J dropped 2; count of bases not matched to a gene: 7. This CDR3 is built from 15 residues. CDR1 and CDR2 from the germline V gene are SGHTS and YDEGEE. CDR3 sequence: CASSRGQGRAYEQYF. The CDR3, as DNA: TGTGCCAGCAGCCGAGGACAGGGGAGAGCCTACGAGCAGTACTTC.

V gene TRBV4-3 combines with J gene TRBJ2-7; D perhaps matches TRBD1 (5 bases). CDR3 size: 13 residues. CDR1 is LGHNA and CDR2 is YSLEER in the germline V gene. V dropped 3 bases and J dropped 7 bases, with 13 bases sitting between them. CDR3 DNA sequence: TGCGCCAGCAGCCAGACCATAAACAGGGAGCAGTACTTC. The encoded protein is CASSQTINREQYF.

The gene calls are TRBV19 and TRBJ2-7; maybe TRBD2 (5 bases). The ends were cut back, 3 bases at V and 6 bases at J, with 12 bases in the middle. The CDR3 is 13 amino acids. Germline V lookup: CDR1 LNHDA, CDR2 SQIVND (reference sequence). The CDR3 nucleotides are TGTGCCAGTAGTATCGGCTCGGGGAGCGAGCAGTACTTC. It is translated as CASSIGSGSEQYF.

J is TRBJ1-6 and V is TRBV3-1 (or the pseudogene TRBV3-2); 12 nucleotides align to TRBD1. Trimming took 1 base from V and 10 from J; bases not matched to a gene: 5. Germline V gene lookup returns CDR1 LGHDT and CDR2 YNNKEL (reference sequence). This CDR3 has 16 residues. DNA of the CDR3: TGTGCCAGCAGCCAAGGGGGACAGGGGGCTGGCTCACCCCTCCACTTT. Protein sequence: CASSQGGQGAGSPLHF.

V usage is TRBV5-4 and J usage is TRBJ2-1, with 9 bases identical to TRBD2. The length of the CDR3 is 16 residues. Trimming removed 3 bases from V and 8 bases from J; junction bases left unmatched: 12. The germline V gene has CDR1 SGHNT and CDR2 YYREEE (reference sequence). The chain's CDR3 is CASSYSWAGGLHEQFF. For the CDR3, the DNA is TGTGCCAGCAGCTACTCCTGGGCGGGAGGGTTACATGAGCAGTTCTTC.

Regarding this clone: A read error is possible here, since a much larger clone lies one base away. Other DNA sequences in the sample encode the same CDR3. The chain has TRBV7-2 and TRBJ2-1; TRBD2 might be the D (5 bases). CDR1 and CDR2 from the germline V gene are SGHTA and FQGNSA. The V end lost 1 base, the J end lost 6 bases, and 10 bases lay between the germline ends. The CDR3 is 14 amino acids. The CDR3 DNA reads TGTGCCAGCAGCTTAGGCCTAGCATCCAATGAGCAGTTCTTC. Protein: CASSLGLASNEQFF.

V is TRBV20-1 and J is TRBJ1-3, with D possibly being TRBD1 (5 bases). Germline lookup yields CDR1 DFQATT and CDR2 SNEGSKA (reference sequence). The CDR3 sequence is 14 residues long. V dropped 3 bases and J dropped 1 base, with 10 bases sitting between them. The CDR3 loop reads CSASSRGSGNTIYF. The DNA of the CDR3 is TGCAGTGCTAGTTCAAGGGGATCTGGAAACACCATATATTTT.

This clone was found once. Being one base from a much bigger clone, this may be a read error. The V gene is TRBV7-3, the J gene TRBJ2-1; 7 bases are a match to TRBD1. V lost 4 bases to trimming and J lost 0 bases; unmatched junction nucleotides: 3. CDR1 and CDR2 from the germline V gene are SGHTA and FQGTGA. This CDR3 region has 15 residues. For the CDR3, the DNA is TGTGCCAGCAGCTCGGACAGGAGCTCCTACAATGAGCAGTTCTTC. Amino acids: CASSSDRSSYNEQFF.

Notes on this clone: At one of its ends the junction is not consistent with the germline gene, which may arise from a read error. The J gene is TRBJ2-5, the V gene TRBV7-9; 12 bases are a match to TRBD2. The germline gives CDR1 SEHNR, CDR2 FQNEAQ (reference sequence). The CDR3 has 14 residues. CDR3 in amino acids: CASSLAGGPETQYF. The CDR3 DNA follows: TGTGCCAGCAGCCTAGCGGGGGGGCCGGAGACCCAGTACTTC.

The chain is built from TRBV19 and TRBJ2-1; 11 nucleotides match TRBD2. V lost 3 bases and J lost 10; bases outside the gene matches: 8. The germline V gene has CDR1 LNHDA and CDR2 SQIVND (reference sequence). This CDR3 has 15 residues. The DNA for the CDR3 is TGTGCCAGTAGTATTGGTAGCGGGGGGGCCAGGGAGCAGTTCTTC. Translated, it gives CASSIGSGGAREQFF.

The rearrangement links TRBV28 to TRBJ2-3; tentative D call: TRBD1 (6 bases). Per germline, CDR1 MDHEN and CDR2 SYDVKM. The V end lost 7 bases, the J end lost 4 bases, and 21 bases lay between the germline ends. The CDR3 is 16 amino acids. CDR3: CASTQTQGKVSDTQYF. In DNA form, the CDR3 reads TGTGCCAGCACCCAGACCCAGGGGAAGGTGTCAGATACGCAGTATTTT.

The V and J genes are TRBV4-3 and TRBJ1-1, with 8 bases fitting TRBD1. The V gene end was trimmed by 1 base and the J gene end by 5 bases; junction bases not matched to a gene: 9. This CDR3 spans 16 amino acids. From germline, CDR1 is LGHNA and CDR2 YSLEER. The DNA for the CDR3 is TGCGCCAGCAGCCAAGGATTACAGGGGGGGAATACTGAAGCTTTCTTT. Protein sequence: CASSQGLQGGNTEAFF.

The chain recombines TRBV25-1 with TRBJ1-3, with D tentatively TRBD1 (6 bases). Germline V gene data show CDR1 as MGHDK and CDR2 as SYGVNS. The V and J ends lost 8 bases and 3 bases respectively, with 20 bases between them. This CDR3 has 16 amino acids. This CDR3 is CASLTRRGARGNTIYF. Written as DNA, the CDR3 is TGTGCCAGCCTTACTAGGCGGGGGGCGCGTGGAAACACCATATATTTT.

The rearrangement links TRBV9 to TRBJ2-6; D possibly corresponds to TRBD1 (5 bases). Trimming cost V 3 bases and J 0 bases, with 13 bases left between them. Per the germline V gene, CDR1 is SGDLS and CDR2 is YYNGEE. CDR3 length: 17 amino acids. In DNA form, the CDR3 reads TGTGCCAGCAGCGAGAGTTTGACAGTCTCTGGGGCCAACGTCCTGACTTTC. Amino acid sequence: CASSESLTVSGANVLTF.

The V call is TRBV19, the J call TRBJ2-6, with 9 nucleotides matching TRBD1. From germline, CDR1 is LNHDA and CDR2 SQIVND (reference sequence). V lost 6 bases to trimming and J lost 3 bases; unmatched junction nucleotides: 15. The CDR3 length is 19 residues. CDR3 DNA sequence: TGTGCCAGTAGGGTAGCAACAGGGGGCGTTTTGGGTGGGGCCAACGTCCTGACTTTC. Residues: CASRVATGGVLGGANVLTF.

The chain carries TRBV18 and TRBJ1-6; TRBD1 is a possible D gene (5 bases). The CDR3 runs 14 residues. CDR1 and CDR2 from the germline V gene are KGHSH and LQKENI. V lost 2 bases to trimming and J lost 5 bases, with 7 bases between them. CDR3 nucleotides: TGTGCCAGCTCACCAACGACAGATAATTCACCCCTCCACTTT. Protein product: CASSPTTDNSPLHF.

The chain is built from TRBV6-5 and TRBJ2-7; 7 bases are a match to TRBD2. The V and J ends lost 0 bases and 5 bases, in that order; junction bases with no gene match: 7. Germline values: CDR1 MNHEY, CDR2 SVGAGI. This CDR3 is built from 15 residues. The CDR3: CASSYSWGGFDEQYF. As DNA, the CDR3 is TGTGCCAGCAGTTACTCGTGGGGGGGGTTCGACGAGCAGTACTTC.

V and J are TRBV19 and TRBJ2-3, with 8 bases lining up with TRBD1. V was pared by 10 bases and J by 0 bases, with 9 bases of the junction left unmatched. Germline V CDR1 and CDR2: LNHDA, SQIVND (reference sequence). The CDR3 is 15 residues long. The CDR3 region has the DNA TGTGCCACTCGCAGGACAGGGACTAGCACAGATACGCAGTATTTT. It translates to CATRRTGTSTDTQYF.

The rearrangement uses TRBV19 and TRBJ1-5; D uncertain. The germline V and J ends were trimmed by 5 bases and 4 bases, with 9 bases remaining between them. The germline CDR1 and CDR2 sequences are LNHDA and SQIVND (reference sequence). This CDR3 has 13 residues. CDR3 sequence (DNA): TGTGCCAGTAGTCCCCGCACAAATCAGCCCCAGCATTTT. Protein: CASSPRTNQPQHF.

The chain links TRBV19 to TRBJ2-4; 7 positions agree with TRBD2. J gave up 5 bases and V 4 bases, and 5 bases lay outside the gene matches. The germline CDR1 and CDR2 sequences are LNHDA and SQIVND (reference sequence). The length of the CDR3 is 14 residues. Here the CDR3 reads CASSSRGVENIQYF. CDR3 coding DNA: TGTGCCAGTAGTAGTCGGGGGGTTGAAAACATTCAGTACTTC.

The gene calls are TRBV28 and TRBJ2-7, with TRBD1 matching over 12 bases. Germline CDR1 MDHEN, CDR2 SYDVKM. CDR3 length: 12 amino acids. Trimming at V came to 5 bases and at J to 13 bases, leaving 6 bases not matched to a gene. CDR3 protein: CASSRDRGRYYF. In DNA form, the CDR3 reads TGTGCCAGCAGTCGGGACAGGGGGCGTTACTACTTC.

The chain couples TRBV7-6 to TRBJ2-3; 7 bases align to TRBD2. Germline V gene sequence: CDR1 SGHVS, CDR2 FNYEAQ. This CDR3 has 17 amino acids. The J segment lost 0 bases and the V segment lost 2 bases, leaving 8 bases of the junction unmatched. The CDR3 DNA reads TGTGCCAGCAGCTTATCTCTAGCGGACTATAGCACAGATACGCAGTATTTT. Its protein is CASSLSLADYSTDTQYF.

This clone has only a few counts. The junction and the germline gene differ at one end; a read error may be behind it. V is TRBV6-2 or TRBV6-3 and J is TRBJ1-1; a possible D gene is TRBD1 (5 bases). Germline CDR1 and CDR2: MNHEY and SVGEGT. The CDR3 has 12 residues. CDR3 loop: CASSNPGTTENF. CDR3 DNA: TGTGCCAGCAGTAACCCAGGAACGACAGAAAACTTT.

This chain connects TRBV27 to TRBJ2-7; TRBD2 matches 14 bases. The CDR3 runs 15 residues. Germline CDR1 is MNHEY and CDR2 is SMNVEV (reference sequence). J gave up 4 bases and V 8 bases, and 7 bases lay outside the gene matches. The CDR3: CASLSGLAGAYEQYF. Written as DNA, the CDR3 is TGTGCCAGCCTCTCGGGACTAGCGGGAGCTTACGAGCAGTACTTC.

The CDR3 DNA follows: TGTGCCAGCAGTCATTACCGGGACAGGGGCTATGGCTACACCTTC. Translated, it gives CASSHYRDRGYGYTF. The chain joins TRBV28 to TRBJ1-2; the match to TRBD1 covers 10 bases. This CDR3 spans 15 amino acids. The germline V gene has CDR1 MDHEN and CDR2 SYDVKM. V was pared by 5 bases and J by 4 bases, with 7 bases of the junction left unmatched.

The chain uses TRBV7-2 and TRBJ1-3; D not resolved. The CDR3 loop spans 14 amino acids. Per germline, CDR1 SGHTA and CDR2 FQGNSA. With 0 bases removed from V and 4 bases from J, the gap between germline ends came to 7 bases. CDR3 region: CASSLALSGNTIYF. The CDR3 region has the DNA TGTGCCAGCAGCTTAGCGTTGAGCGGAAACACCATATATTTT. The full variable domain, completed using reference TRBV7-2 and TRBJ1-3, is GAGVSQSPSNKVTEKGKDVELRCDPISGHTALYWYRQSLGQGLEFLIYFQGNSAPDKSGLPSDRFSAERTGGSVSTLTIQRTQQEDSAVYLCASSLALSGNTIYFGEGSWLTVV.

The chain combines TRBV3-1 (or the pseudogene TRBV3-2) with TRBJ2-7; TRBD2 agrees at 7 bases. Per the germline V gene, CDR1 is LGHDT and CDR2 is YNNKEL (reference sequence). V shed 8 bases and J 3 bases; nucleotides not matched to a gene: 10. The CDR3 extends over 14 amino acids. The chain's CDR3 is CASPLERGHYEQYF. CDR3 DNA: TGTGCCAGCCCGCTAGAGCGGGGTCACTACGAGCAGTACTTC.

CDR3: CASSQRTGLDEQYF. The CDR3 DNA reads as TGCGCCAGCAGCCAACGGACAGGATTGGACGAGCAGTACTTC. This chain joins TRBV4-3 and TRBJ2-7, with 7 bases that match TRBD1. V lost 2 bases to trimming and J lost 5 bases; unmatched junction nucleotides: 6. This CDR3 is built from 14 residues. The V gene's germline CDR1 is LGHNA and CDR2 YSLEER.

The rearrangement links TRBV6-1 to TRBJ1-5, with D perhaps TRBD1 (5 bases). The CDR3 covers 15 residues. Germline CDR1 and CDR2: MNHNS and SASEGT. Trimming shortened V by 0 bases and J by 4 bases, and 10 bases separated the two germline ends. The DNA of the CDR3 is TGTGCCAGCAGTGAAGCGGGGGGAACGAATCAGCCCCAGCATTTT. Its translation: CASSEAGGTNQPQHF.